A selection of T cell receptor beta chains follows, all from one sample in a study of cytomegalovirus exposure and HLA in healthy donors. Generated by immunoSEQ multiplex PCR, the TCRdb table keeps only in-frame clones and is missing some. Here the sample spans 180,000 or so clones, 70% to 85% being singletons. Sequences were obtained from PBMCs. These receptors originate from a woman under 40 in good health and CMV-seropositive. Each CDR3 is given with its conserved first and last residue. The order of the fields is CDR3 DNA, CDR3 protein, clone size, J gene, D gene, V gene. D genes are given only for firm matches. Clone size is stated in some rows and not others, as once, few, many or a class when expanded.

TGTGCCAGCAGCGTAGTCTCGAATGAGCAGTTCTTC CASSVVSNEQFF . TRBJ2-1 . TRBV9
TGCGCCAGCAGCTTGGGGGACAGAGGAGAGCAGTTCTTC CASSLGDRGEQFF . TRBJ2-1 TRBD1 TRBV5-1
TGTGCCAGCAGACTTAACCGACAGGGAGGTTTCGCTGAGCAGTTCTTC CASRLNRQGGFAEQFF . TRBJ2-1 . TRBV2
TGTGCCAGCAGCCCGAGGGGGACAGCCCCTAATGAAAAACTGTTTTTT CASSPRGTAPNEKLFF . TRBJ1-4 TRBD1 TRBV7-6
TGTGCCAGCAGCTTAAAAGCGGGGGAAGAGCAGTACTTC CASSLKAGEEQYF . TRBJ2-7 TRBD2 TRBV7-2
TGTGCCACCAAGTTAAGGGGGCAAGAGACCCAGTACTTC CATKLRGQETQYF . TRBJ2-5 . TRBV15
TGTGCCAGCAGTTTTGCGGGGTACACTGAAGCTTTCTTT CASSFAGYTEAFF . TRBJ1-1 . TRBV27
TGTGCCAGCAGAGGGGGGGACACTGAAGCTTTCTTT CASRGGDTEAFF . TRBJ1-1 . TRBV2
TGTGCCAGCAGTTACGGGACAGAGCCTTGGGGGGAGACCCAGTACTTC CASSYGTEPWGETQYF . TRBJ2-5 TRBD1 TRBV6-6
TGTGCCAGCAGTGCCCGAGAAGCGGGGGGTTCCTACGAGCAGTACTTC CASSAREAGGSYEQYF . TRBJ2-7 TRBD2 TRBV6-1
TGTGCCAGCAGCCAAGAATGGAGCCTAGCGGGCGCGGATACGCAGTATTTT CASSQEWSLAGADTQYF once TRBJ2-3 TRBD2 TRBV14
TGTGCCAGCGAGGGCCAGCGGAGCACAGATACGCAGTATTTT CASEGQRSTDTQYF . TRBJ2-3 . TRBV9
TGTGCCAGCTCAGGCGGAGACGGAAATCAGCCCCAGCATTTT CASSGGDGNQPQHF many TRBJ1-5 . TRBV18
TGTGCCAGCAGCGCCCGGACTAGCGGATTGACCGGGGAGCTGTTTTTT CASSARTSGLTGELFF . TRBJ2-2 TRBD2 TRBV11-3
TGTGCCAGCAGCCGCCCGGGACTAGAGAATGAGCAGTTCTTC CASSRPGLENEQFF . TRBJ2-1 TRBD2 TRBV6-5
TGTGCCTGGAGTGTAGGAGGCGGGGGGCAAGCTTTCTTT CAWSVGGGGQAFF few TRBJ1-1 . TRBV30
TGCGCCAGCAGCTACCTAGGGGACAGTGGCGGGACCCAGTACTTC CASSYLGDSGGTQYF . TRBJ2-5 TRBD1 TRBV5-1
TGTGCCAGCAGCCAAGATAGTAGCTACGAGCAGTACTTC CASSQDSSYEQYF . TRBJ2-7 . TRBV14
TGCAGCGTGACCGGACTAGCGGGAGTTTTAACGTTAGGTTCTAATGAGCAGTTCTTC CSVTGLAGVLTLGSNEQFF . TRBJ2-1 TRBD2 TRBV29-1
TGTGCCAGCAGTTCGCGGACAGGGGGAACCTATGGCTACACCTTC CASSSRTGGTYGYTF . TRBJ1-2 TRBD1 TRBV27
TGTGCCAGCAGCGTAGGAAGGGGTCTCTCTGGGGCCAACGTCCTGACTTTC CASSVGRGLSGANVLTF . TRBJ2-6 . TRBV9
TGTGCCAGCAGCTCCATCACCCGGACAGGGGGAAATGAGCAGTTCTTC CASSSITRTGGNEQFF . TRBJ2-1 TRBD1 TRBV7-2
TGTGCCAGCAGTGAAAACGCAGGGGGCGTCGCGTACTTC CASSENAGGVAYF . TRBJ2-7 TRBD1 TRBV6-4
TGCGCCAGCCAGATGGGCTCGCACGACGAGCAGTACTTC CASQMGSHDEQYF . TRBJ2-7 . TRBV5-1
TGTGCCAGCAGCCGACTAGCGGGGGAAAATGAGCAGTTCTTC CASSRLAGENEQFF . TRBJ2-1 TRBD2 TRBV6-5
TGTGCCAGCAGTTTAAACAGGGTGGAGGGCTACACCTTC CASSLNRVEGYTF . TRBJ1-2 . TRBV27